These 5 T cell receptor beta chains share one sample of origin, sequenced in a study of early T cells in non-severe SARS-CoV-2 infection (dated by TCRdb to about 2021). The library came from 5' RACE. The instrument was a NextSeq 500. Through fastp at Q25 and MiXCR, TCRdb rebuilt clones from the public reads, retaining in-frame beta chains. Rows are combined by CDR3 protein, so each entry shows the most common genes and DNA. A total of about 83,000 distinct CDR3 sequences appear in this sample, 11% to 15% of them only once. The ten largest make up 3% of the sample. Sequencing used whole blood. These receptors were taken from an adult who was a healthcare worker with PCR-confirmed SARS-CoV-2 infection or an uninfected control (not recorded which).

The J gene is TRBJ2-5, the V gene TRBV7-6; the D gene is possibly TRBD1 (6 bases). The CDR3 spans 14 residues. V was clipped by 4 bases and J by 4 bases, with 13 bases between them. Germline V gene sequence: CDR1 SGHVS, CDR2 FNYEAQ. CDR3 sequence: CASSSTPGVETQYF. The CDR3 DNA follows: TGTGCCAGCAGCTCCACACCAGGGGTAGAGACCCAGTACTTC. Together with reference TRBV7-6 and TRBJ2-5, the CDR3 gives the full variable domain: GAGVSQSPRYKVTKRGQDVALRCDPISGHVSLYWYRQALGQGPEFLTYFNYEAQQDKSGLPNDRFSAERPEGSISTLTIQRTEQRDSAMYRCASSSTPGVETQYFGPGTRLLVL.

There are a few counts of this clonotype. The J gene is TRBJ1-3, the V gene TRBV7-6; D not resolved. Germline V lookup: CDR1 SGHVS, CDR2 FNYEAQ. The CDR3 length is 14 residues. V lost 1 base and J 0 bases, leaving 4 bases between the germline ends. CDR3 bases: TGTGCCAGCAGCTTAGGATACTCTGGAAACACCATATATTTT. Residues: CASSLGYSGNTIYF.

A word on this clonotype: A much larger clone is a single base away; this may be a read error. The chain recombines TRBV5-1 with TRBJ1-3, with 12 bases lining up with TRBD1. Germline V gives CDR1 SGHRS, CDR2 YFSETQ. The CDR3 consists of 16 residues. With V trimmed by 4 bases and J by 3 bases, 5 bases remained unmatched. The CDR3 DNA reads as TGCGCCAGCAGCCCCGGGACAGGGGGCTTTGGAAACACCATATATTTT. Protein product: CASSPGTGGFGNTIYF.

V usage is TRBV27 and J usage is TRBJ2-3, with D hard to call. V dropped 3 bases and J dropped 5 bases, with 12 bases sitting between them. From germline, CDR1 is MNHEY and CDR2 SMNVEV (reference sequence). The CDR3 consists of 14 residues. In nucleotides, the CDR3 is TGTGCCAGCAGTTTTGCCCTCGAGGAAGATACGCAGTATTTT. It is translated as CASSFALEEDTQYF.

In its sample, this clonotype was seen many times. This chain links TRBV14 with TRBJ2-1; D may be TRBD1 (6 bases). Trimming took off 7 bases at V and 0 bases at J, with 25 bases between the two ends. CDR3 length: 19 residues. The germline gives CDR1 SGHDN, CDR2 FVKESK. CDR3 DNA sequence: TGTGCCAGCACCCCTCTAACAGGGCGTTGGATCAGCTCCTACAATGAGCAGTTCTTC. It encodes CASTPLTGRWISSYNEQFF.